These 24 T cell receptor beta chains were all obtained from the same sample, sequenced in a study of memory CD4+ T cells and cytomegalovirus serostatus. Profiling relied on immunoSEQ multiplex PCR, and the TCRdb table lists in-frame clones only, not all of them. This table has about 50,000 clones, around 80% appearing once. Single viable CD3+CD4+CD8-CD45RO+ cells were sorted as the memory CD4+ T cells. The sequencing sample was made of memory CD4+ T cells from blood. The receptors derive from an adult in good health and CMV-seronegative.

CDR3 amino acids: CASSSRTGANANYGYTF. For the CDR3, the DNA is TGTGCCAGCAGCTCTCGGACAGGGGCGAATGCTAACTATGGCTACACCTTC. The rearrangement uses TRBV7-9 and TRBJ1-2, with 9 bases matching TRBD1. Germline V gives CDR1 SEHNR, CDR2 FQNEAQ (reference sequence). This CDR3 region has 17 residues. Trimming at V came to 4 bases and at J to 0 bases, leaving 9 bases not matched to a gene.

The V call is TRBV19, the J call TRBJ2-2, with 9 bases that match TRBD1. Germline-derived CDR1 and CDR2 are LNHDA and SQIVND (reference sequence). The CDR3 runs to 16 residues. Unmatched junction bases numbered 4, after V lost 4 bases and J lost 1 base. CDR3 sequence: CASSTWGQGNTGELFF. The CDR3 DNA follows: TGTGCCAGTAGTACCTGGGGACAGGGGAACACCGGGGAGCTGTTTTTT.

The gene calls are TRBV11-2 and TRBJ1-6; D is possibly TRBD1 (6 bases). Germline values: CDR1 SGHAT, CDR2 FQNNGV. Trimming removed 5 bases from V and 10 bases from J, with 24 bases in between. The CDR3 has 17 amino acids. The CDR3 loop is CASSPRTGGLTRSPLHF. CDR3 sequence (DNA): TGTGCCAGCAGCCCCCGGACGGGGGGCCTGACCCGATCACCCCTCCACTTT.

The rearrangement uses TRBV27 and TRBJ1-6; D not certain. V lost 7 bases to trimming and J lost 1 base, with 8 bases between them. Germline V gene sequence: CDR1 MNHEY, CDR2 SMNVEV (reference sequence). The CDR3 is 14 residues long. The CDR3 DNA follows: TGTGCCAGCAAGGTCCGATCCTATAATTCACCCCTCCACTTT. Its protein is CASKVRSYNSPLHF.

The CDR3 is CASSPLDTPNYGYTF. The DNA of the CDR3 is TGTGCCAGCTCCCCCTTGGACACTCCTAACTATGGCTACACCTTC. The chain links TRBV18 to TRBJ1-2, with a weak D call TRBD1 (5 bases). The CDR3 spans 15 residues. Between the trimmed V and J ends, which lost 6 bases and 0 bases, there was a span of 14 bases. CDR1 is KGHSH, CDR2 LQKENI, per germline.

The V and J genes are TRBV5-4 and TRBJ2-5, with 14 bases identical to TRBD2. The CDR3 consists of 16 residues. V trimming: 3 bases; J trimming: 2 bases; junction bases outside the gene matches: 3. The V gene's germline CDR1 is SGHNT and CDR2 YYREEE (reference sequence). The CDR3 reads CASSSGLAGVQETQYF. The DNA of the CDR3 is TGTGCCAGCAGCTCGGGACTAGCGGGAGTTCAAGAGACCCAGTACTTC.

CDR3 sequence: CASSPGQSNQPQHF. In DNA, the CDR3 is TGCGCCAGCAGCCCTGGCCAGAGCAATCAGCCCCAGCATTTT. V gene TRBV5-1 combines with J gene TRBJ1-5; D unresolved. Germline CDR1 is SGHRS and CDR2 is YFSETQ. Trimming removed 4 bases from V and 1 base from J, with 9 bases in between. The CDR3 is 14 amino acids.

The rearrangement links TRBV11-2 to TRBJ1-4; D remains unclear. Trimming cost V 0 bases and J 2 bases, with 16 bases left between them. Germline values: CDR1 SGHAT, CDR2 FQNNGV. CDR3 length equals 18 residues. The CDR3: CASSLDFVAAATNEKLFF. The DNA for the CDR3 is TGTGCCAGCAGCTTAGATTTTGTGGCGGCTGCTACTAATGAAAAACTGTTTTTT.

This chain joins TRBV10-3 and TRBJ2-3, with 10 bases fitting TRBD2. The CDR3 runs to 15 residues. V shed 6 bases, J shed 4 bases, and the junction held 7 bases outside the gene matches. Germline values: CDR1 ENHRY, CDR2 SYGVKD. The CDR3 nucleotides read TGTGCCATCAGCGGGAGCGGGGGGGCATCAGATACGCAGTATTTT. This translates into CAISGSGGASDTQYF.

The chain couples TRBV11-2 to TRBJ1-1, with D maybe TRBD1 (5 bases). This CDR3 has 17 amino acids. CDR1 is SGHAT and CDR2 is FQNNGV in the germline V gene. Trimming left V 2 bases short and J 4 bases short, with 20 bases between. The chain's CDR3 is CASSLNTPGGKGTEAFF. CDR3 DNA sequence: TGTGCCAGCAGCTTAAACACCCCGGGGGGGAAGGGCACTGAAGCTTTCTTT.

As to this clone: The same CDR3 also results from other DNA sequences found in this sample. V gene TRBV4-1 combines with J gene TRBJ1-2; 12 nucleotides align to TRBD1. The CDR3 contains 16 residues. Trimming took 0 bases from V and 7 from J; bases not matched to a gene: 6. Germline lookup yields CDR1 MGHRA and CDR2 YSYEKL. CDR3 bases: TGCGCCAGCAGCCAAGAACCGGGACAGGGGGCAGGTGGCTACACCTTC. It encodes CASSQEPGQGAGGYTF.

This clone was counted only a few times. The same CDR3 arises from other DNA sequences in this sample as well. The chain uses TRBV5-1 and TRBJ2-3; the match to TRBD2 covers 12 bases. Germline V gene sequence: CDR1 SGHRS, CDR2 YFSETQ. With V trimmed by 4 bases and J by 5 bases, 2 bases remained unmatched. The CDR3 totals 14 residues. The CDR3 loop is CASSTTSGGDTQYF. In nucleotides, the CDR3 is TGCGCCAGCAGCACGACTAGCGGGGGAGATACGCAGTATTTT.

J is TRBJ2-7 and V is TRBV15; 9 bases map to TRBD2. The V and J ends lost 0 bases and 8 bases, in that order; junction bases with no gene match: 14. The CDR3 contains 17 residues. Germline assignment: CDR1 LNHNV and CDR2 YYDKDF (reference sequence). CDR3 DNA: TGTGCCACCAGCAGAGATCTCTTAGAGCGGGAGGCGGGCAAGCAGTACTTC. Amino acid sequence: CATSRDLLEREAGKQYF.

V usage is TRBV19 and J usage is TRBJ1-5, with 7 nucleotides matching TRBD1. Germline V gene data show CDR1 as LNHDA and CDR2 as SQIVND (reference sequence). CDR3 size: 16 residues. Trimming at V came to 0 bases and at J to 2 bases, leaving 4 bases not matched to a gene. In DNA form, the CDR3 reads TGTGCCAGTAGTATAGACAAGGGGACAGGCAATCAGCCCCAGCATTTT. This sequence encodes CASSIDKGTGNQPQHF.

The chain joins TRBV20-1 to TRBJ2-5, with D unclear. The germline V and J ends were trimmed by 7 bases and 3 bases, with 9 bases remaining between them. Germline V gene lookup returns CDR1 DFQATT and CDR2 SNEGSKA (reference sequence). This CDR3 spans 11 amino acids. The CDR3 DNA follows: TGCAGTGTGGCAGGAAAAGAGACCCAGTACTTC. As protein: CSVAGKETQYF.

V gene TRBV18 combines with J gene TRBJ2-5; 11 bases map to TRBD2. The CDR3 is 16 amino acids. Germline V gene data show CDR1 as KGHSH and CDR2 as LQKENI. J was trimmed by 1 base and V by 3 bases; bases with no gene match: 4. CDR3 DNA sequence: TGTGCCAGCTCACCTCTAGCGGGGGGTATCCAAGAGACCCAGTACTTC. This gives the protein CASSPLAGGIQETQYF.

V gene TRBV28 combines with J gene TRBJ2-1; D unresolved. CDR1 is MDHEN and CDR2 is SYDVKM in the germline V gene. The V and J ends lost 8 bases and 0 bases respectively, with 14 bases between them. CDR3 length: 15 residues. CDR3 residues: CASSSTYFSYNEQFF. CDR3 DNA: TGTGCCAGCTCGTCGACGTACTTCTCCTACAATGAGCAGTTCTTC.

The gene calls are TRBV20-1 and TRBJ1-6; no clear D. The CDR3 length is 11 residues. Trimming shortened V by 6 bases and J by 8 bases, and 8 bases separated the two germline ends. Germline CDR1 and CDR2: DFQATT and SNEGSKA (reference sequence). Here the CDR3 reads CSALGDSPLHF. The CDR3 DNA is TGCAGTGCCCTCGGGGATTCACCCCTCCACTTT.

The gene calls are TRBV6-1 and TRBJ1-6, with unresolved D. This CDR3 region has 15 residues. CDR1 and CDR2 from the germline V gene are MNHNS and SASEGT. V dropped 11 bases and J dropped 0 bases, with 14 bases sitting between them. The CDR3 spells CAGREGSSYNSPLHF. The CDR3 nucleotides are TGTGCCGGTCGGGAGGGTAGCTCCTATAATTCACCCCTCCACTTT.

The V gene is TRBV15, the J gene TRBJ2-3; 11 positions match TRBD2. Germline V gene data show CDR1 as LNHNV and CDR2 as YYDKDF (reference sequence). This CDR3 is built from 16 residues. The J segment lost 2 bases and the V segment lost 1 base, leaving 2 bases of the junction unmatched. This CDR3 reads CATSRGLAGFTDTQYF. The CDR3 DNA is TGTGCCACCAGCAGAGGACTAGCGGGATTCACAGATACGCAGTATTTT.

V gene TRBV4-1 combines with J gene TRBJ1-3; 7 nucleotides line up with TRBD1. The CDR3 contains 17 residues. V was pared by 0 bases and J by 0 bases, with 5 bases of the junction left unmatched. Germline V gene lookup returns CDR1 MGHRA and CDR2 YSYEKL. CDR3 DNA: TGCGCCAGCAGCCAAGATGGGACAGTCTACTCTGGAAACACCATATATTTT. Residues: CASSQDGTVYSGNTIYF.

This clone was seen only a few times. This CDR3 is also generated by other DNA sequences in the sample. The chain links TRBV18 to TRBJ1-2; TRBD1 agrees at 10 bases. The J segment lost 2 bases and the V segment lost 2 bases, leaving 2 bases of the junction unmatched. The length of the CDR3 is 15 residues. Germline V lookup: CDR1 KGHSH, CDR2 LQKENI. CDR3 residues: CASSPGTGDNYGYTF. The CDR3 nucleotides read TGTGCCAGCTCACCAGGGACAGGGGACAACTATGGCTACACCTTC. Full variable domain (missing parts from reference TRBV18 and TRBJ1-2): NAGVMQNPRHLVRRRGQEARLRCSPMKGHSHVYWYRQLPEEGLKFMVYLQKENIIDESGMPKERFSAEFPKEGPSILRIQQVVRGDSAAYFCASSPGTGDNYGYTFGSGTRLTVV.

This chain links TRBV28 with TRBJ2-3; 10 nucleotides agree with TRBD2. Germline V lookup: CDR1 MDHEN, CDR2 SYDVKM. After removal of 3 bases from V and 5 bases from J, the junction contained 8 bases not matched to a gene. CDR3 length equals 16 residues. CDR3 loop: CASSFQSGRAGDTQYF. CDR3 DNA sequence: TGTGCCAGCAGTTTTCAGAGCGGGAGGGCAGGAGATACGCAGTATTTT.

J is TRBJ1-2 and V is TRBV6-5; weak D call: TRBD1 (6 bases). CDR1 MNHEY and CDR2 SVGAGI come from the germline V gene. Trimming cost V 0 bases and J 5 bases, with 13 bases left between them. CDR3 length: 15 amino acids. The CDR3 bases are TGTGCCAGCAGTTACTCTACGGGGGCCTGGTATGGCTACACCTTC. Protein: CASSYSTGAWYGYTF.